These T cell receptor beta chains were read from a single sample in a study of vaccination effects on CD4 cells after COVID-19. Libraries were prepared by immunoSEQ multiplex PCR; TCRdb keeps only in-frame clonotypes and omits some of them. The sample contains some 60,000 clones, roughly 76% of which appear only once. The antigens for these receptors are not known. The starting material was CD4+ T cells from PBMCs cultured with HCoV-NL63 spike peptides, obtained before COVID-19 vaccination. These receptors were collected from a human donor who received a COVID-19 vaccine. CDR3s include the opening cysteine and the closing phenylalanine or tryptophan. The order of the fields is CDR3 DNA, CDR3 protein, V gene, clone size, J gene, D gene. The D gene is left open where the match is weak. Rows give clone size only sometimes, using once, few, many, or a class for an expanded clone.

CDR3 DNA: TGCGCCAGCACCTCTTATCAGGGGAACACCGGGGAGCTGTTTTTT
CDR3 protein: CASTSYQGNTGELFF
V gene: TRBV5-1
clone size: .
J gene: TRBJ2-2
D gene: .

CDR3 DNA: TGTGCCAGCAGTGACAGGGGGCGCTTCCATGGAGCTTTCTTT
CDR3 protein: CASSDRGRFHGAFF
V gene: TRBV2
clone size: .
J gene: TRBJ1-1
D gene: TRBD1

CDR3 DNA: TGTGCCACCAGTGATTCGAGGGGGGCCGGAACTAATGAAAAACTGTTTTTT
CDR3 protein: CATSDSRGAGTNEKLFF
V gene: TRBV24-1
clone size: .
J gene: TRBJ1-4
D gene: .

CDR3 DNA: TGTGCCAGTAAGGGCCCCCTGAGGTCGGCAACTAATGAAAAACTGTTTTTT
CDR3 protein: CASKGPLRSATNEKLFF
V gene: TRBV19
clone size: .
J gene: TRBJ1-4
D gene: .

CDR3 DNA: TGTGCCAGCTCACCTGGTACTGAAGCTTTCTTT
CDR3 protein: CASSPGTEAFF
V gene: TRBV18
clone size: .
J gene: TRBJ1-1
D gene: .

CDR3 DNA: TGTGCCAGCAGCCCTTACCTGAGGGGCTATGGCTACACCTTC
CDR3 protein: CASSPYLRGYGYTF
V gene: TRBV4-2
clone size: .
J gene: TRBJ1-2
D gene: .

CDR3 DNA: TGTGCCAGCAGCTTAGTGGCCGGGCCCCAGCATTTT
CDR3 protein: CASSLVAGPQHF
V gene: TRBV7-9
clone size: .
J gene: TRBJ1-5
D gene: .

CDR3 DNA: TGTGCCAGCAGCCCCGAGCCACTAGAGACCCAGTACTTC
CDR3 protein: CASSPEPLETQYF
V gene: TRBV7-2
clone size: .
J gene: TRBJ2-5
D gene: .

CDR3 DNA: TGTGCCAGCAGTGACTCGGGCGGGGGTGGCTACACCTTC
CDR3 protein: CASSDSGGGGYTF
V gene: TRBV6-4
clone size: once
J gene: TRBJ1-2
D gene: .

CDR3 DNA: TGCGCCAGCAGTGAGCAGGGGCCTCAGCCCCAGCATTTT
CDR3 protein: CASSEQGPQPQHF
V gene: TRBV10-1
clone size: .
J gene: TRBJ1-5
D gene: .

CDR3 DNA: TGTGCCAGCAGCAAAGAGGGTAACGGAGATACGCAGTATTTT
CDR3 protein: CASSKEGNGDTQYF
V gene: TRBV21-1
clone size: .
J gene: TRBJ2-3
D gene: .

CDR3 DNA: TGCGCCAGCAGAAGGGACAGTTCATCCACTGAAGCTTTCTTT
CDR3 protein: CASRRDSSSTEAFF
V gene: TRBV10-2
clone size: .
J gene: TRBJ1-1
D gene: TRBD1

CDR3 DNA: TGTGCCAGCAGTTCCCCGACAGGGATGAACACTGAAGCTTTCTTT
CDR3 protein: CASSSPTGMNTEAFF
V gene: TRBV6-1
clone size: .
J gene: TRBJ1-1
D gene: TRBD1

CDR3 DNA: TGTGCCAGCAGCTTTACAGGGACCACTGAAGCTTTCTTT
CDR3 protein: CASSFTGTTEAFF
V gene: TRBV7-2
clone size: few
J gene: TRBJ1-1
D gene: .

CDR3 DNA: TGTGCCAGCAGCCAACAGTGGGGGACCCAGTACTTC
CDR3 protein: CASSQQWGTQYF
V gene: TRBV14
clone size: .
J gene: TRBJ2-5
D gene: .

CDR3 DNA: TGTGCCAGCAGTTTTCCATCTAACTATGGCTACACCTTC
CDR3 protein: CASSFPSNYGYTF
V gene: TRBV28
clone size: few
J gene: TRBJ1-2
D gene: .

CDR3 DNA: TGCGCCAGCAGCCAAGTGGGCAGGGGAGACTATGGCTACACCTTC
CDR3 protein: CASSQVGRGDYGYTF
V gene: TRBV4-1
clone size: .
J gene: TRBJ1-2
D gene: .

CDR3 DNA: TGTGCCAGCAGCTTAGGGGAGGGGGCCTATGGCTACACCTTC
CDR3 protein: CASSLGEGAYGYTF
V gene: TRBV7-9
clone size: .
J gene: TRBJ1-2
D gene: TRBD1

CDR3 DNA: TGTGCCAGCCGCAGACCAGGGGCGGACGGGGAGCTGTTTTTT
CDR3 protein: CASRRPGADGELFF
V gene: TRBV27
clone size: .
J gene: TRBJ2-2
D gene: .

CDR3 DNA: TGTGCCAGCAGTGACTCACGAGGAGTCTACACCTTC
CDR3 protein: CASSDSRGVYTF
V gene: TRBV6-4
clone size: .
J gene: TRBJ1-2
D gene: .

CDR3 DNA: TGTGCCAGCAGCCGTCCTAGCGGTCTAGACACAGATACGCAGTATTTT
CDR3 protein: CASSRPSGLDTDTQYF
V gene: TRBV5-4
clone size: .
J gene: TRBJ2-3
D gene: TRBD2

CDR3 DNA: TGTGCCACCAGTGATTGGACAGGAGAGACCCAGTACTTC
CDR3 protein: CATSDWTGETQYF
V gene: TRBV24-1
clone size: .
J gene: TRBJ2-5
D gene: TRBD1

CDR3 DNA: TGTGCCAGCAGCGTAGCTAATAGGGTCGGGAGCAAGTCCTACAATGAGCAGTTCTTC
CDR3 protein: CASSVANRVGSKSYNEQFF
V gene: TRBV9
clone size: .
J gene: TRBJ2-1
D gene: .

CDR3 DNA: TGTGCCAGCAGTGGACAGGGGAGAGGGGAAAAACTGTTTTTT
CDR3 protein: CASSGQGRGEKLFF
V gene: TRBV2
clone size: .
J gene: TRBJ1-4
D gene: TRBD1

CDR3 DNA: TGTGCCAGCAGCCCTGGGGCCAACGTCCTGACTTTC
CDR3 protein: CASSPGANVLTF
V gene: TRBV7-3
clone size: .
J gene: TRBJ2-6
D gene: .

CDR3 DNA: TGTGCCAGCCGGATTACCGCAATTAGCAATCAGCCCCAGCATTTT
CDR3 protein: CASRITAISNQPQHF
V gene: TRBV6-5
clone size: .
J gene: TRBJ1-5
D gene: .

CDR3 DNA: TGCGCCAGCAGCTTGGCCTTTTCTACGAGCAATGAGCAGTTCTTC
CDR3 protein: CASSLAFSTSNEQFF
V gene: TRBV5-1
clone size: .
J gene: TRBJ2-1
D gene: .

CDR3 DNA: TGTGCCAGCAGCCCGCGGGACAGCCCTAGCACAGATACGCAGTATTTT
CDR3 protein: CASSPRDSPSTDTQYF
V gene: TRBV3-1/TRBV3-2
clone size: .
J gene: TRBJ2-3
D gene: .

CDR3 DNA: TGTGCCAGCAGGGACAGGAACCAAGAGACCCAGTACTTC
CDR3 protein: CASRDRNQETQYF
V gene: TRBV3-1/TRBV3-2
clone size: .
J gene: TRBJ2-5
D gene: TRBD1

CDR3 DNA: TGCAGCGTTGAGGGACAGACTAACTATGGCTACACCTTC
CDR3 protein: CSVEGQTNYGYTF
V gene: TRBV29-1
clone size: .
J gene: TRBJ1-2
D gene: TRBD1

CDR3 DNA: TGTGCCAGCAGCTTGTCAGGGGCTAACGGGGAGCTGTTTTTT
CDR3 protein: CASSLSGANGELFF
V gene: TRBV7-3
clone size: few
J gene: TRBJ2-2
D gene: .

CDR3 DNA: TGTGCCAGCAGCTTAATTACAGGGTCGAGGGAGACCCAGTACTTC
CDR3 protein: CASSLITGSRETQYF
V gene: TRBV7-8
clone size: .
J gene: TRBJ2-5
D gene: .

CDR3 DNA: TGTGCCAGCAATAGCGGGGGCCCTTCAACAGATACGCAGTATTTT
CDR3 protein: CASNSGGPSTDTQYF
V gene: TRBV7-9
clone size: .
J gene: TRBJ2-3
D gene: TRBD2

CDR3 DNA: TGTGCCAGCAGTAGCCCTACACAATCATGGGAGCAGTTCTTC
CDR3 protein: CASSSPTQSWEQFF
V gene: TRBV6-1
clone size: .
J gene: TRBJ2-1
D gene: .

CDR3 DNA: TGTGCCAGCAGACAGCTCGGAGGGCTTGAGCAGTTCTTC
CDR3 protein: CASRQLGGLEQFF
V gene: TRBV3-1/TRBV3-2
clone size: few
J gene: TRBJ2-1
D gene: .

CDR3 DNA: TGTGCCAGCAGTGGCCCGGGACAGGGTAATCAGCCCCAGCATTTT
CDR3 protein: CASSGPGQGNQPQHF
V gene: TRBV2
clone size: .
J gene: TRBJ1-5
D gene: TRBD1

CDR3 DNA: TGTGCCAGCAGCTCGGGCCTCACAGATACGCAGTATTTT
CDR3 protein: CASSSGLTDTQYF
V gene: TRBV5-6
clone size: .
J gene: TRBJ2-3
D gene: .

CDR3 DNA: TGCGCCAGCAGCCTACAATACCCAGGGGGCCCCACAGATACGCAGTATTTT
CDR3 protein: CASSLQYPGGPTDTQYF
V gene: TRBV4-3
clone size: .
J gene: TRBJ2-3
D gene: TRBD1

CDR3 DNA: TGTGCCAGCAGCCGGTACACAGTTACGCAGTATTTT
CDR3 protein: CASSRYTVTQYF
V gene: TRBV12-3/TRBV12-4
clone size: .
J gene: TRBJ2-3
D gene: .

CDR3 DNA: TGCGCCAGCACCGAGCGTGGAGTGGGCACAGGGTCAGATACGCAGTATTTT
CDR3 protein: CASTERGVGTGSDTQYF
V gene: TRBV10-1
clone size: .
J gene: TRBJ2-3
D gene: .

CDR3 DNA: TGTGCCACCAGCAGAGCTTGGGCCGACACAGATACGCAGTATTTT
CDR3 protein: CATSRAWADTDTQYF
V gene: TRBV15
clone size: .
J gene: TRBJ2-3
D gene: .

CDR3 DNA: TGTGCCAGCAGCTATCAGTTGAACACTGAAGCTTTCTTT
CDR3 protein: CASSYQLNTEAFF
V gene: TRBV5-6
clone size: .
J gene: TRBJ1-1
D gene: .

CDR3 DNA: TGTGCCAGCTCACCACCGGGACAGGGAGACTATGGCTACACCTTC
CDR3 protein: CASSPPGQGDYGYTF
V gene: TRBV18
clone size: .
J gene: TRBJ1-2
D gene: TRBD1

CDR3 DNA: TGTGCCAGCAGCGGCTACGTGGGGCCCCACTCCTACAATGAGCAGTTCTTC
CDR3 protein: CASSGYVGPHSYNEQFF
V gene: TRBV9
clone size: .
J gene: TRBJ2-1
D gene: .

CDR3 DNA: TGTGCCACCCCGGGACTAGCGGGGGGGACAAGCTCCTACAATGAGCAGTTCTTC
CDR3 protein: CATPGLAGGTSSYNEQFF
V gene: TRBV3-1/TRBV3-2
clone size: .
J gene: TRBJ2-1
D gene: TRBD2

CDR3 DNA: TGTGCCAGCAGCTACCGAGCGACGAGCCAAGAGACCCAGTACTTC
CDR3 protein: CASSYRATSQETQYF
V gene: TRBV7-3
clone size: few
J gene: TRBJ2-5
D gene: .

CDR3 DNA: TGTGCCAGTAGTATAGCGGGCGGTTACAATCAGCCCCAGCATTTT
CDR3 protein: CASSIAGGYNQPQHF
V gene: TRBV19
clone size: .
J gene: TRBJ1-5
D gene: .

CDR3 DNA: TGCGCCAGCAGCTCCCTAACGGGGGGTGGGACAGATACGCAGTATTTT
CDR3 protein: CASSSLTGGGTDTQYF
V gene: TRBV5-1
clone size: .
J gene: TRBJ2-3
D gene: TRBD2

CDR3 DNA: TGTGCCTGGAGTGTGACAGGGGGTCGATCACCCCTCCACTTT
CDR3 protein: CAWSVTGGRSPLHF
V gene: TRBV30
clone size: .
J gene: TRBJ1-6
D gene: TRBD1

CDR3 DNA: TGTGCCACCAGCAGAGTCTCCTGGGAGGTTGGGGGAATATATTTT
CDR3 protein: CATSRVSWEVGGIYF
V gene: TRBV15
clone size: once
J gene: TRBJ1-3
D gene: .

CDR3 DNA: TGTGCCAGTAGCCGACAGGGCGGCAATCAGCCCCAGCATTTT
CDR3 protein: CASSRQGGNQPQHF
V gene: TRBV19
clone size: few
J gene: TRBJ1-5
D gene: TRBD1

CDR3 DNA: TGTGCCAGCAGCTTCCGTGCCCAGGGGGAGACCCAGTACTTC
CDR3 protein: CASSFRAQGETQYF
V gene: TRBV7-8
clone size: .
J gene: TRBJ2-5
D gene: .